Each of the 30 T cell receptor beta chains below was sequenced from the same sample in a study of blood T cell repertoires in COVID-19. Clones were read by immunoSEQ multiplex PCR, and TCRdb kept only the in-frame ones, dropping some. The table shows 80,000 to 100,000 clones, with approximately 74% occurring only once. Sequences were obtained from peripheral blood. The receptors derive from a man aged 65 to 79 with COVID-19, enrolled during active disease.

This chain connects TRBV7-2 to TRBJ2-3, with a weak D call TRBD2 (6 bases). Between the trimmed V and J ends, which lost 1 base and 1 base, there was a span of 9 bases. This CDR3 contains 15 residues. The germline gives CDR1 SGHTA, CDR2 FQGNSA. In nucleotides, the CDR3 is TGTGCCAGCAGCTTAGGGCGGGGACGCACAGATACGCAGTATTTT. Residues: CASSLGRGRTDTQYF.

The V call is TRBV2, the J call TRBJ2-3, with D perhaps matching TRBD2 (5 bases). Germline CDR1 and CDR2: SNHLY and FYNNEI. The CDR3 runs 15 residues. V was trimmed by 5 bases and J by 4 bases, leaving 16 bases between them. CDR3 loop: CASSPGSRSSDTQYF. The DNA of the CDR3 is TGTGCCAGCAGTCCGGGAAGCAGGTCATCAGATACGCAGTATTTT. Full variable domain (remainder filled in from reference TRBV2 and TRBJ2-3): EPEVTQTPSHQVTQMGQEVILRCVPISNHLYFYWYRQILGQKVEFLVSFYNNEISEKSEIFDDQFSVERPDGSNFTLKIRSTKLEDSAMYFCASSPGSRSSDTQYFGPGTRLTVL.

This clone has just one count. J is TRBJ2-3 and V is TRBV7-2, with a weak D call TRBD2 (6 bases). V lost 0 bases, J lost 4 bases, and 11 bases lay in between. Germline V CDR1 and CDR2: SGHTA, FQGNSA. This CDR3 region has 15 residues. CDR3 in amino acids: CASSLAGGTPDTQYF. DNA for the CDR3: TGTGCCAGCAGCTTAGCAGGCGGGACCCCAGATACGCAGTATTTT.

The rearrangement joins TRBV19 to TRBJ1-2; TRBD1 might be the D (5 bases). Per germline, CDR1 LNHDA and CDR2 SQIVND (reference sequence). V gave up 8 bases and J gave up 2 bases, with 12 bases separating them. The CDR3 sequence is 13 residues long. The CDR3 spells CASQSGNNYGYTF. The CDR3 DNA reads as TGTGCCAGTCAATCAGGGAACAACTATGGCTACACCTTC.

This clone was seen just once. The V gene is TRBV9, the J gene TRBJ2-7, with unresolved D. V dropped 0 bases and J dropped 1 base, with 8 bases sitting between them. Per the germline V gene, CDR1 is SGDLS and CDR2 is YYNGEE. The CDR3 is 14 amino acids. CDR3 sequence: CASSVDGASYEQYF. The CDR3 DNA reads as TGTGCCAGCAGCGTAGACGGAGCTTCCTACGAGCAGTACTTC.

This clone was seen once. The chain carries TRBV7-2 and TRBJ2-2, with 12 bases identical to TRBD2. Germline V gives CDR1 SGHTA, CDR2 FQGNSA. Trimming at V came to 5 bases and at J to 0 bases, leaving 1 base not matched to a gene. CDR3 length: 16 amino acids. CDR3 coding DNA: TGTGCCAGCAGCCGGACTAGCGGGACGAACACCGGGGAGCTGTTTTTT. It yields the protein CASSRTSGTNTGELFF.

The chain is built from TRBV28 and TRBJ2-5; 10 positions agree with TRBD1. The CDR3 sequence is 16 residues long. The V and J ends lost 1 base and 5 bases, in that order; junction bases with no gene match: 7. Germline values: CDR1 MDHEN, CDR2 SYDVKM. CDR3 coding DNA: TGTGCCAGCAGTTTATCCCTGGACAGGGGGTATGAGACCCAGTACTTC. It yields the protein CASSLSLDRGYETQYF.

The table lists this clone with a count of one. V is TRBV28 and J is TRBJ2-7; TRBD2 agrees at 7 bases. Unmatched junction bases numbered 1, after V lost 0 bases and J lost 2 bases. The CDR3 sequence is 14 residues long. CDR1 is MDHEN and CDR2 is SYDVKM in the germline V gene. CDR3 residues: CASSLWGLPYEQYF. As DNA, the CDR3 is TGTGCCAGCAGTTTATGGGGACTACCCTACGAGCAGTACTTC.

The chain recombines TRBV28 with TRBJ1-5; 8 bases are a match to TRBD1. The CDR3 covers 16 residues. Germline V CDR1 and CDR2: MDHEN, SYDVKM. V was clipped by 6 bases and J by 3 bases; unmatched bases: 10. In nucleotides, the CDR3 is TGTGCCAGCAGGGAAGCCGGGACAGGTAACAATCAGCCCCAGCATTTT. This sequence encodes CASREAGTGNNQPQHF.

This clone was seen a handful of times. The V call is TRBV4-1, the J call TRBJ2-6; 7 nucleotides agree with TRBD1. Germline V gene data show CDR1 as MGHRA and CDR2 as YSYEKL. The CDR3 has 18 amino acids. J gave up 0 bases and V 3 bases, and 8 bases lay outside the gene matches. DNA of the CDR3: TGCGCCAGCAGCCATTCCGGGACAGCAGTCTCTGGGGCCAACGTCCTGACTTTC. It codes for CASSHSGTAVSGANVLTF.

This rearrangement joins TRBV7-9 to TRBJ2-7; D unclear. The germline CDR1 and CDR2 sequences are SEHNR and FQNEAQ (reference sequence). Trimming removed 8 bases at V and 0 bases at J, with 14 bases between. CDR3 length equals 14 residues. CDR3 loop: CASSKQDFSYEQYF. DNA of the CDR3: TGTGCCAGCTCAAAGCAGGATTTCTCCTACGAGCAGTACTTC.

The chain links TRBV2 to TRBJ2-7, with TRBD2 as a possible D gene (6 bases). V was trimmed by 6 bases and J by 2 bases, leaving 14 bases between them. The CDR3 consists of 14 residues. CDR1 and CDR2 from the germline V gene are SNHLY and FYNNEI. Here the CDR3 DNA reads TGTGCCAGCAGCCTGGGACTGATGACCTACGAGCAGTACTTC. Its translation is CASSLGLMTYEQYF.

The rearrangement links TRBV6-6 to TRBJ1-6; TRBD1 matches at 7 bases. This CDR3 spans 15 amino acids. Germline V gene lookup returns CDR1 MNHNY and CDR2 SVGAGI (reference sequence). The V segment lost 6 bases and the J segment 5 bases; nucleotides outside the gene matches: 7. CDR3 sequence reads: CASSHPTGNNSPLHF. In DNA, the CDR3 is TGTGCCAGCAGCCACCCGACAGGGAATAATTCACCCCTCCACTTT.

J is TRBJ1-4 and V is TRBV19; D not resolved. V was cut by 11 bases and J by 5 bases, with 15 bases left in between. CDR3 size: 13 residues. Germline lookup yields CDR1 LNHDA and CDR2 SQIVND (reference sequence). CDR3: CASSRNGNEKLFF. CDR3 DNA sequence: TGTGCCTCTTCCCGAAACGGGAATGAAAAACTGTTTTTT.

This clone was recorded a few times. This sequence joins TRBV14 and TRBJ2-1; 14 bases map to TRBD2. V shed 4 bases, J shed 6 bases, and the junction held 5 bases outside the gene matches. This CDR3 contains 16 residues. CDR1 and CDR2 from the germline V gene are SGHDN and FVKESK. Here the CDR3 DNA reads TGTGCCAGCAGCCGCCTCGGGACTAGCGGGAGCAATGAGCAGTTCTTC. It yields the protein CASSRLGTSGSNEQFF.

The chain uses TRBV7-6 and TRBJ2-2, with 7 bases fitting TRBD1. The CDR3 runs 17 residues. The V segment lost 4 bases and the J segment 2 bases; nucleotides outside the gene matches: 10. Germline V gives CDR1 SGHVS, CDR2 FNYEAQ. The CDR3 protein is CASSSNRGQLNTGELFF. In DNA, the CDR3 is TGTGCCAGCAGCTCTAACAGGGGCCAGCTAAACACCGGGGAGCTGTTTTTT.

This clone showed up many times. This chain connects TRBV4-3 to TRBJ1-3; TRBD1 is a possible D gene (6 bases). CDR3 length: 18 amino acids. V lost 1 base and J lost 0, with 16 bases in between. The germline CDR1 and CDR2 sequences are LGHNA and YSLEER. Here the CDR3 DNA reads TGCGCCAGCAGCCAAGGGCCGGGACATTCCTTCTCTGGAAACACCATATATTTT. This translates into CASSQGPGHSFSGNTIYF.

This clone came up once. This rearrangement joins TRBV6-5 to TRBJ2-7, with a possible D match to TRBD2 (6 bases). The CDR3 totals 13 residues. Between the trimmed V and J ends, which lost 10 bases and 2 bases, there was a span of 15 bases. Germline CDR1 reads MNHEY; CDR2 reads SVGAGI. CDR3 amino acids: CATSPGVAYEQYF. CDR3 DNA: TGTGCCACCTCCCCGGGGGTAGCCTACGAGCAGTACTTC.

The chain joins TRBV5-4 to TRBJ2-2, with 8 bases matching TRBD1. The V and J ends lost 5 bases and 13 bases, in that order; junction bases with no gene match: 10. CDR3 length: 13 residues. Germline CDR1 reads SGHNT; CDR2 reads YYREEE (reference sequence). As DNA, the CDR3 is TGTGCCAGCAGACCTGGACAGGGTGGGCGGCTGTTTTTT. It translates to CASRPGQGGRLFF.

V usage is TRBV6-6 and J usage is TRBJ2-3; 12 nucleotides agree with TRBD2. V lost 5 bases and J lost 3; bases outside the gene matches: 3. CDR1 is MNHNY, CDR2 SVGAGI, per germline (reference sequence). The CDR3 sequence is 15 residues long. This CDR3 reads CASSTGLAGTDTQYF. CDR3 DNA sequence: TGTGCCAGCAGTACAGGACTAGCGGGAACAGATACGCAGTATTTT.

J is TRBJ1-2 and V is TRBV6-5; 7 positions agree with TRBD1. The CDR3 runs to 15 residues. Germline CDR1 and CDR2: MNHEY and SVGAGI. V dropped 6 bases and J dropped 6; count of bases not matched to a gene: 13. The CDR3 sequence is CASRAGGTAPHGYTF. The CDR3, as DNA: TGTGCCAGCAGAGCCGGCGGGACAGCGCCCCATGGCTACACCTTC.

J is TRBJ2-6 and V is TRBV14; no reliable D call. This CDR3 is built from 16 residues. Germline values: CDR1 SGHDN, CDR2 FVKESK. Trimming stripped 0 bases from V and 0 bases from J, with 6 bases between. CDR3 coding DNA: TGTGCCAGCAGCCAAGATGGGCTCTCTGGGGCCAACGTCCTGACTTTC. It translates to CASSQDGLSGANVLTF.

V and J are TRBV25-1 and TRBJ1-6; TRBD1 might be the D (5 bases). The V and J ends lost 2 bases and 9 bases respectively, with 11 bases between them. Germline CDR1 MGHDK, CDR2 SYGVNS. There are 14 residues in the CDR3. The CDR3 reads CASSEMSRGSPLHF. The CDR3 DNA sequence: TGTGCCAGCAGTGAAATGTCAAGGGGTTCACCCCTCCACTTT.

The genes are TRBV5-1 and TRBJ1-2, with 8 positions matching TRBD1. This CDR3 contains 16 residues. V gave up 0 bases and J gave up 2 bases; unmatched junction bases: 6. Germline V gene lookup returns CDR1 SGHRS and CDR2 YFSETQ. The CDR3 bases are TGCGCCAGCAGCTTGGCCTCGGGACAGGACAACTATGGCTACACCTTC. Amino acid sequence: CASSLASGQDNYGYTF.

This clone has just a few counts. The V and J genes are TRBV7-2 and TRBJ1-5; the D gene is possibly TRBD1 (6 bases). V lost 5 bases and J 2 bases, leaving 16 bases between the germline ends. The length of the CDR3 is 16 residues. The germline CDR1 and CDR2 sequences are SGHTA and FQGNSA. The CDR3 protein is CASSMSGAGGNQPQHF. The CDR3 nucleotides are TGTGCCAGCAGCATGTCAGGGGCTGGAGGCAATCAGCCCCAGCATTTT.

V and J are TRBV14 and TRBJ1-1, with unresolved D. This CDR3 spans 14 amino acids. The V end was cut by 4 bases, the J end by 2 bases, with 11 bases between. CDR1 is SGHDN, CDR2 FVKESK, per germline. The chain's CDR3 is CASSRMGRNTEAFF. The CDR3 DNA sequence: TGTGCCAGCAGCCGGATGGGCAGAAACACTGAAGCTTTCTTT.

The gene calls are TRBV29-1 and TRBJ2-7; 10 positions match TRBD1. CDR3 length: 14 amino acids. Germline CDR1 and CDR2: SQVTM and ANQGSEA. J lost 0 bases, V lost 6 bases, and 5 bases had no gene match. CDR3 in amino acids: CSVEDRGYSYEQYF. Here the CDR3 DNA reads TGCAGCGTGGAGGACAGGGGGTACTCCTACGAGCAGTACTTC.

The chain links TRBV25-1 to TRBJ1-2; 7 positions match TRBD1. V dropped 4 bases and J dropped 4; count of bases not matched to a gene: 3. The CDR3 is 13 residues long. In germline, CDR1 is MGHDK, CDR2 SYGVNS. The CDR3 here is CASSGGQFYGYTF. The CDR3 region has the DNA TGTGCCAGCAGTGGGGGACAGTTCTATGGCTACACCTTC.

The CDR3 region is CASSQAGGYTGELFF. CDR3 in DNA: TGTGCCAGCAGTCAGGCGGGAGGATACACCGGGGAGCTGTTTTTT. The chain is built from TRBV6-2 or TRBV6-3 and TRBJ2-2; 8 positions agree with TRBD2. In germline, CDR1 is MNHEY, CDR2 SVGEGT. Losses at the gene ends were 5 bases for V and 3 bases for J; bases not matched to a gene: 5. CDR3 size: 15 residues.

In nucleotides, the CDR3 is TGTGCCAGCAGTGGGCTAGCGGGAAATGAGCAGTTCTTC. Protein: CASSGLAGNEQFF. The V gene is TRBV6-4, the J gene TRBJ2-1; 9 positions match TRBD2. Trimming cost V 4 bases and J 7 bases; bases outside gene matches: 2. The CDR3 covers 13 residues. The germline V gene encodes CDR1 MRHNA and CDR2 SNTAGT.